The rows below give T cell receptor beta chains drawn from one sample of a study of graft-versus-host responses after intestinal transplantation. The table came from immunoSEQ multiplex PCR; TCRdb's copy has only in-frame clones and leaves some out. The table includes around 99,000 clones, around 90% detected once. For these receptors, no antigen is known. This specimen consisted of unstimulated CD4+ T cells sorted from spleen or lymph node cells, obtained before transplant. The receptor source for this set is a human donor who was the organ donor for an intestinal transplant. Both conserved end residues are part of each CDR3. The D gene is left open where the match is weak. The size of a clone is reported for some rows only, either as once, few or many, or as a class for expanded clones.

TRBJ1-2 14 TRBD1 NA TRBV29-1 CSVEDLTGSLGYTF TGCAGCGTTGAAGACCTGACAGGGTCTCTTGGCTACACCTTC
TRBJ1-2 14 NA NA TRBV29-1 CSVEFIDRSYGYTF TGCAGCGTTGAATTCATTGACAGAAGCTATGGCTACACCTTC
TRBJ2-3 16 TRBD2 NA TRBV9 CASSVGNSGGSNTQYF TGTGCCAGCAGCGTAGGTAATAGCGGGGGATCAAATACGCAGTATTTT
TRBJ2-7 13 TRBD1 NA TRBV29-1 CSVWDRGSYEQYF TGCAGCGTTTGGGACAGGGGCTCCTACGAGCAGTACTTC
TRBJ2-5 15 NA NA TRBV5-6 CASRLGLSYGETQYF TGTGCCAGCAGGTTGGGACTTAGCTATGGGGAGACCCAGTACTTC
TRBJ2-3 15 NA NA TRBV5-1 CASSRRSPSTDTQYF TGCGCCAGCAGCCGGCGGAGCCCTAGCACAGATACGCAGTATTTT
TRBJ1-4 14 TRBD1 once TRBV6-1 CASSSDREDEKLFF TGTGCCAGCAGTTCCGACAGGGAGGATGAAAAACTGTTTTTT
TRBJ1-2 14 NA once TRBV30 CAWSVYAREDGYTF TGTGCCTGGAGTGTATATGCCAGGGAGGATGGCTACACCTTC
TRBJ1-2 13 TRBD1 NA TRBV6-5 CASRQGINYGYTF TGTGCCAGCCGACAGGGGATCAACTATGGCTACACCTTC
TRBJ1-2 13 NA NA TRBV5-1 CASSLEGHYGYTF TGCGCCAGCAGCTTGGAGGGCCACTATGGCTACACCTTC
TRBJ2-3 15 NA NA TRBV5-6 CASSHPWGDTDTQYF TGTGCCAGCAGTCACCCTTGGGGGGACACAGATACGCAGTATTTT
TRBJ1-5 13 NA few TRBV9 CASSPTGHQPQHF TGTGCCAGCAGCCCGACCGGCCATCAGCCCCAGCATTTT
TRBJ2-7 13 NA once TRBV30 CAWSGHRAYEQYF TGTGCCTGGAGTGGGCACCGAGCCTACGAGCAGTACTTC
TRBJ2-7 13 NA NA TRBV12-5 CASGLSSGTEQYF TGTGCTAGTGGTTTAAGCTCGGGGACCGAGCAGTACTTC
TRBJ2-3 17 NA NA TRBV4-2 CASSQDGGGSLTDTQYF TGTGCCAGCAGCCAGGACGGCGGGGGCTCTCTCACAGATACGCAGTATTTT
TRBJ2-7 14 NA NA TRBV11-2 CASSPWTDPYEQYF TGTGCCAGCAGCCCTTGGACCGATCCCTACGAGCAGTACTTC
TRBJ1-5 12 NA NA TRBV29-1 CSVADENQPQHF TGCAGCGTTGCAGACGAGAATCAGCCCCAGCATTTT
TRBJ2-1 13 NA NA TRBV6-1 CASSEGRLAEQFF TGTGCCAGCAGTGAAGGGCGGCTCGCCGAGCAGTTCTTC
TRBJ2-7 13 NA NA TRBV10-1 CASSERGSYEQYF TGCGCCAGCAGTGAGAGAGGGTCCTACGAGCAGTACTTC
TRBJ2-3 15 NA NA TRBV18 CASSPPGPGTDTQYF TGTGCCAGCTCACCACCGGGTCCTGGCACAGATACGCAGTATTTT
TRBJ2-1 18 NA NA TRBV7-3 CASSSVGRTGTNLNEQFF TGTGCCAGCAGCAGCGTAGGGAGGACCGGGACCAACCTCAATGAGCAGTTCTTC
TRBJ1-2 16 TRBD1 NA TRBV5-1 CASSLTGATSPLGYTF TGCGCCAGCAGCTTGACAGGGGCCACCTCTCCCCTTGGCTACACCTTC
TRBJ2-7 15 TRBD1 NA TRBV6-1 CASSSRGQGRYEQYF TGTGCCAGCAGCTCCCGGGGACAGGGACGTTACGAGCAGTACTTC
TRBJ2-5 15 NA NA TRBV19 CASSIGARRQETQYF TGTGCCAGTAGTATAGGGGCACGCCGACAAGAGACCCAGTACTTC
TRBJ1-2 14 NA NA TRBV7-9 CASSLDTTNYGYTF TGTGCCAGCAGCTTAGATACGACTAACTATGGCTACACCTTC
TRBJ1-3 16 NA NA TRBV6-5 CASSYSARAAGNTIYF TGTGCCAGCAGTTACTCTGCCAGGGCGGCAGGAAACACCATATATTTT
TRBJ1-1 12 NA NA TRBV6-6 CASSYGETEAFF TGTGCCAGCAGTTACGGGGAGACTGAAGCTTTCTTT
TRBJ2-3 17 TRBD2 NA TRBV4-1 CASSQGTGTSGTYTQYF TGCGCCAGCAGCCAAGGAACCGGGACTAGCGGGACCTATACGCAATATTTT
TRBJ1-4 13 NA few TRBV14 CASSLATNEKLFF TGTGCCAGCAGCCTGGCAACTAATGAAAAACTGTTTTTT
TRBJ2-5 15 TRBD2 NA TRBV19 CAASNSGRAQETQYF TGTGCCGCCAGCAATAGCGGGAGGGCGCAAGAGACCCAGTACTTC
TRBJ2-5 14 TRBD2 NA TRBV29-1 CSVVERGEQETQYF TGCAGCGTTGTAGAGCGGGGCGAGCAAGAGACCCAGTACTTC
TRBJ1-6 13 TRBD1 NA TRBV12-5 CASGPQGRSPLHF TGTGCTAGTGGCCCACAGGGGAGGTCACCCCTCCACTTT
TRBJ2-5 16 TRBD1 NA TRBV6-5 CASSYTHRTGHETQYF TGTGCCAGCAGTTACACTCATAGGACAGGGCACGAGACCCAGTACTTC
TRBJ1-5 16 NA NA TRBV6-6 CASSLGQGPGDQPQHF TGTGCCAGCAGTTTGGGGCAGGGCCCTGGTGATCAGCCCCAGCATTTT
TRBJ1-2 14 NA NA TRBV19 CASSILPGERGYTF TGTGCCAGTAGTATCCTTCCGGGAGAGAGAGGCTACACCTTC
TRBJ1-5 15 NA NA TRBV30 CAWSVGSAFNQPQHF TGTGCCTGGAGTGTCGGGTCCGCCTTCAATCAGCCCCAGCATTTT
TRBJ1-1 19 NA NA TRBV7-9 CASSSKYAGGIGVDTEAFF TGTGCCAGCAGCTCAAAATACGCGGGGGGGATAGGTGTGGACACTGAAGCTTTCTTT
TRBJ1-5 16 TRBD1 few TRBV7-2 CASSRGQRGPNQPQHF TGTGCCAGCAGCCGGGGACAGAGGGGTCCGAATCAGCCCCAGCATTTT
TRBJ2-5 12 NA NA TRBV7-2 CASSTNQETQYF TGTGCCAGCAGCACTAACCAAGAGACCCAGTACTTC
TRBJ2-6 15 NA NA TRBV19 CASSNRAYGANVLTF TGTGCCAGTAGTAACAGGGCGTATGGGGCCAACGTCCTGACTTTC
TRBJ1-4 13 NA NA TRBV6-1 CASSELTGKALFF TGTGCCAGCAGTGAATTAACGGGCAAGGCACTGTTTTTT
TRBJ1-5 15 NA NA TRBV1 CTSRLDRGRNQPQHF TGCACCAGCAGACTGGACAGGGGGCGGAATCAGCCCCAGCATTTT